This T cell receptor (beta chain) was identified during a study of T cells in Graves' hyperthyroidism and ophthalmopathy. Amplification of TCR beta CDR3 regions used RNA as the template. First-round RT-PCR of the TCR CDR3 relied on the HTBI primer set. TCRdb processed the multiplex PCR reads anew with MiXCR; each CDR3 protein has one entry. This table has about 600,000 distinct CDR3 sequences, around 15% appearing once. Overall study results and limits: Through a model of 13 V-J features, ophthalmopathy was separated from stable hyperthyroidism.

Per the germline V gene, CDR1 is SGHRS and CDR2 is YFSETQ. There are 15 residues in the CDR3. V was shortened by 1 base and J by 4 bases, with 14 bases between the two germline ends. This clonotype was detected ten times or more. The antigen is undetermined. This chain connects TRBV5-1 to TRBJ1-1; D is perhaps TRBD1 (5 bases). This clonotype was obtained from a woman aged 40 to 50 with Graves' ophthalmopathy. Sample: blood. CDR3 coding DNA: TGCGCCAGCAGCTTGTCGGGGACCCCTAGCACTGAAGCTTTCTTT. Its protein product is CASSLSGTPSTEAFF.